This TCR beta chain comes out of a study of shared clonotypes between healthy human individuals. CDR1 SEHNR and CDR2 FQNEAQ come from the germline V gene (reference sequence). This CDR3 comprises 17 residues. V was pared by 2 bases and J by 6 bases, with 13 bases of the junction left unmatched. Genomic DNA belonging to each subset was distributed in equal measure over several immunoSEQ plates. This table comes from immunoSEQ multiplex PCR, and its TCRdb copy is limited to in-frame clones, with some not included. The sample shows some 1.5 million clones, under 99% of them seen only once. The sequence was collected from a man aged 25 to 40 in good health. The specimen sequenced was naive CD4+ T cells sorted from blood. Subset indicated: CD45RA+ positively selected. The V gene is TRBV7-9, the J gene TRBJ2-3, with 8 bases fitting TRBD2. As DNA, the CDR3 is TGTGCCAGCAGCTTACTCACTACCGGGAGGGCCCCGGATACGCAGTATTTT. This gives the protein CASSLLTTGRAPDTQYF.